The 10 T cell receptor beta chains below all came from one sample that was sequenced in a study of T cell repertoires in cytomegalovirus infection. TCRdb independently ran MiXCR on the reads; one entry per CDR3 protein. The sample holds about 150,000 distinct CDR3 sequences, 23% seen once. The sequencing sample was made of PBMCs. The receptors shown here come from a human donor in good health (CMV status not recorded). Some clones in this sample may be carry-over from other donors' samples.

This chain uses TRBV15 with TRBJ1-1; D unclear. V shed 0 bases and J shed 11 bases, with 13 bases lying between them. Looked up from germline, CDR1 is LNHNV and CDR2 is YYDKDF (reference sequence). This CDR3 has 13 residues. The CDR3 region has the DNA TGTGCCACCAGCAGAGATCAGAAGGGATGGGCTTTCTTT. Its protein is CATSRDQKGWAFF.

This clonotype was counted at least ten times. The chain recombines TRBV7-2 with TRBJ2-5; 7 nucleotides match TRBD1. The CDR3 totals 14 residues. CDR1 and CDR2 (germline): SGHTA, FQGNSA. After removal of 4 bases from V and 4 bases from J, the junction contained 6 bases not matched to a gene. The CDR3 region is CASSYRGRGETQYF. The CDR3 DNA follows: TGTGCCAGCAGCTACAGGGGCCGTGGAGAGACCCAGTACTTC.

This clonotype was seen a single time. The rearrangement links TRBV6-5 to TRBJ2-7; 8 bases fit TRBD2. The CDR3 extends over 13 amino acids. V shed 8 bases and J 6 bases; nucleotides not matched to a gene: 9. CDR1 and CDR2 from the germline V gene are MNHEY and SVGAGI. In DNA form, the CDR3 reads TGTGCCAGCGGAGTATCTCTAGCGGGCGAGCAGTACTTC. It codes for CASGVSLAGEQYF.

This clonotype was counted only a few times. This chain uses TRBV29-1 with TRBJ2-2; TRBD2 matches 8 bases. Trimming took 4 bases from V and 5 from J; bases not matched to a gene: 6. CDR1 SQVTM and CDR2 ANQGSEA come from the germline V gene. The CDR3 sequence is 14 residues long. CDR3 loop: CSVGHIAGTGELFF. CDR3 nucleotide sequence: TGCAGCGTTGGCCATATAGCGGGGACCGGGGAGCTGTTTTTT.

This rearrangement joins TRBV28 to TRBJ2-7; 9 bases match TRBD1. The CDR3 sequence is 14 residues long. Trimming took 8 bases from V and 5 from J; bases not matched to a gene: 10. Germline CDR1 MDHEN, CDR2 SYDVKM. CDR3 nucleotide sequence: TGTGCCAGCGGGCGGAGGGACAGGGTCCACGAGCAGTACTTC. It yields the protein CASGRRDRVHEQYF. Based on the CDR3 plus reference TRBV28 and TRBJ2-7, the full variable domain is DVKVTQSSRYLVKRTGEKVFLECVQDMDHENMFWYRQDPGLGLRLIYFSYDVKMKEKGDIPEGYSVSREKKERFSLILESASTNQTSMYLCASGRRDRVHEQYFGPGTRLTVT.

This clonotype was seen ten or more times. This sequence joins TRBV7-2 and TRBJ1-5; no reliable D call. Germline lookup yields CDR1 SGHTA and CDR2 FQGNSA. The V gene lost 0 bases and the J gene lost 0 bases, with 6 bases spanning the gap. The CDR3 contains 15 residues. The DNA for the CDR3 is TGTGCCAGCAGCTTAGCGTTCGGTAGCAATCAGCCCCAGCATTTT. Its translation: CASSLAFGSNQPQHF.

This clonotype appeared a few times. This chain joins TRBV15 and TRBJ1-1; the D is unclear. Trimming removed 4 bases from V and 10 bases from J, with 13 bases in between. The V gene's germline CDR1 is LNHNV and CDR2 YYDKDF (reference sequence). The CDR3 runs 12 residues. In DNA, the CDR3 is TGTGCCACCAGCAACGGACCTCTGGTAGCTTTCTTT. Its translation is CATSNGPLVAFF.

The CDR3: CASSQALDTDTQYF. The CDR3 DNA follows: TGCGCCAGCAGCCAAGCCTTGGACACAGATACGCAGTATTTT. This rearrangement joins TRBV4-3 to TRBJ2-3; no firm D call. The CDR3 consists of 14 residues. V lost 1 base, J lost 2 bases, and 7 bases lay in between. The germline V gene encodes CDR1 LGHNA and CDR2 YSLEER.

The sample holds many counts of this clonotype. This chain joins TRBV7-2 and TRBJ1-4; D unclear. Between the trimmed V and J ends, which lost 5 bases and 0 bases, there was a span of 19 bases. The CDR3 runs 18 residues. Germline CDR1 SGHTA, CDR2 FQGNSA. CDR3 coding DNA: TGTGCCAGCAGCCATACCCCCCTCCTCAGCGCAACTAATGAAAAACTGTTTTTT. It yields the protein CASSHTPLLSATNEKLFF.

This clonotype appeared many times. The chain carries TRBV7-2 and TRBJ2-3; the match to TRBD1 covers 7 bases. Trimming removed 6 bases from V and 1 base from J; junction bases left unmatched: 4. Germline loops: CDR1 SGHTA, CDR2 FQGNSA. This CDR3 contains 14 residues. The CDR3 loop is CASRLDRGTDTQYF. The CDR3 DNA reads as TGTGCCAGCAGACTAGACAGGGGCACAGATACGCAGTATTTT.